This record concerns one T cell receptor (beta chain) sequence. The antigen is unknown. This specimen comes from a study of T cell repertoires in cytomegalovirus infection. Study information: Used in the study were CMV epitopes, some recently identified and HLA-C-restricted, others well-studied and HLA-B-restricted. Public TCR beta signature analysis indicated the presence of both CMV infection and matching HLA type. General study findings and limits: Accumulated public TCR beta family frequency recognized individuals carrying CMV together with the relevant HLA.

The CDR3 extends over 14 amino acids. J was trimmed by 5 bases and V by 4 bases; bases with no gene match: 4. One entry per CDR3 protein results from TCRdb running MiXCR on the reads. The table lists fewer than 1,000,000 distinct CDR3 sequences, 25% to 40% of them singletons. The V call is TRBV12-3 or TRBV12-4, the J call TRBJ2-1; 8 bases match TRBD2. The specimen was cultured CD8+ T cells from PBMCs, collected from culture after CMV antigen stimulation. This sequence originates from a human donor in good health (CMV status not recorded). Some clones in this sample may be carry-over from other donors' samples. The CDR3 DNA sequence: TGTGCCAGCAGTTATCCGGGACTAGACAATGAGCAGTTCTTC. This sequence encodes CASSYPGLDNEQFF.